This TCR beta chain originates from a study of radiotherapy plus CTLA-4 blockade in lung cancer. The method was immunoSEQ multiplex PCR; TCRdb's version includes in-frame clones alone and lacks a portion of them. The table includes 90,000 or so clones, 80% to 90% detected once. Germline V CDR1 and CDR2: MDHEN, SYDVKM. The V gene end was trimmed by 6 bases and the J gene end by 4 bases; junction bases not matched to a gene: 20. The CDR3 length is 20 residues. General study points: Interferon-beta and early blood T cell clone dynamics reportedly predicted response best. Radiotherapy was combined with ipilimumab, and tumor-derived TCR clones then expanded in blood.

In chemo-refractory metastatic non-small-cell lung cancer, patients got ipilimumab CTLA-4 blockade together with focal radiation. Regarding this clone: As yet, its antigen is unknown.

The source of this sequence is a human donor with non-small cell lung cancer who had stable disease on radiotherapy plus ipilimumab. This chain joins TRBV28 and TRBJ2-1; 11 bases line up with TRBD1. Sequenced material: peripheral blood, taken from a patient treated with radiotherapy plus ipilimumab. The CDR3, as DNA: TGTGCCAGCAGACCGAAATTACCGGGACAGGGGGTTAGGGGTTACAATGAGCAGTTCTTC. Translating it yields CASRPKLPGQGVRGYNEQFF.